A single sample gave rise to the 4 T cell receptor beta chains below, sequenced in a study of T cell repertoires in cytomegalovirus infection. TCRdb processed the reads anew with MiXCR; each CDR3 protein has one entry. Of about 890,000 distinct CDR3 sequences listed, about 33% are singletons. These receptors' antigens are unknown. Material: cultured CD8+ T cells from PBMCs, obtained from culture after CMV antigen stimulation. The receptor set was obtained from a human donor in good health (CMV status not recorded). Some clones in this sample may be carry-over from other donors' samples.

This clonotype was seen many times. CDR3 region: CASSEPGISNQPQHF. CDR3 in DNA: TGTGCCAGCAGTGAACCAGGGATTAGCAATCAGCCCCAGCATTTT. The V call is TRBV6-1, the J call TRBJ1-5, with D tentatively TRBD1 (5 bases). V dropped 2 bases and J dropped 0 bases, with 8 bases sitting between them. CDR3 length: 15 residues. Germline V gives CDR1 MNHNS, CDR2 SASEGT.

The chain has TRBV5-6 and TRBJ2-7; 8 nucleotides line up with TRBD1. CDR3 length equals 14 residues. Germline-derived CDR1 and CDR2 are SGHDT and YYEEEE. Germline trimming cut 4 bases from V and 3 bases from J; bases unmatched to any gene: 6. The DNA of the CDR3 is TGTGCCAGCAGCAACCCGGACAGGGACTACGAGCAGTACTTC. Its translation is CASSNPDRDYEQYF.

The chain carries TRBV20-1 and TRBJ2-7, with D perhaps TRBD2 (5 bases). There are 14 residues in the CDR3. In germline, CDR1 is DFQATT, CDR2 SNEGSKA (reference sequence). V was shortened by 5 bases and J by 0 bases, with 14 bases between the two germline ends. DNA of the CDR3: TGCAGTGCTGGATGGACTCGGCTCTCCTACGAGCAGTACGTC. As protein: CSAGWTRLSYEQYV.

This clonotype was observed once. It is likely a read error, because the conserved phenylalanine at the end of the CDR3 is missing. The chain is built from TRBV19 and TRBJ1-1; D ambiguous. V was shortened by 1 base and J by 4 bases, with 7 bases between the two germline ends. This CDR3 is 13 amino acids long. CDR1 and CDR2 (germline): LNHDA, SQIVND (reference sequence). CDR3 residues: CASSIVLGTEAFL. The CDR3 region has the DNA TGTGCCAGTAGTATAGTTTTAGGCACTGAAGCTTTCCTT.